This T cell receptor beta chain was captured by sequencing in a study of cytomegalovirus exposure and HLA in healthy donors. PCR employed 60 Vbeta and 13 Jbeta primers. Profiled with immunoSEQ multiplex PCR; TCRdb holds only in-frame clones, not every one. The sample includes approximately 150,000 clones, around three quarters seen only once; the top ten take less than 2.5%. Whole-study findings and limits: A later analysis linked a missense variant in DCLRE1C to the trimming of TCR beta V and J genes.

Points on this clone: Its antigen is not identified.

Germline V lookup: CDR1 MNHNS, CDR2 SASEGT. CDR3 length: 14 amino acids. V was shortened by 8 bases and J by 5 bases, with 15 bases between the two germline ends. The chain links TRBV6-1 to TRBJ1-4, with D possibly being TRBD1 (5 bases). The source material was PBMCs. This clonotype was obtained from a man aged 40-49 years in good health and CMV-seronegative. CDR3 protein: CASDPDIGNEKLFF. The CDR3 coding sequence is TGTGCCAGCGACCCGGACATCGGGAATGAAAAACTGTTTTTT.